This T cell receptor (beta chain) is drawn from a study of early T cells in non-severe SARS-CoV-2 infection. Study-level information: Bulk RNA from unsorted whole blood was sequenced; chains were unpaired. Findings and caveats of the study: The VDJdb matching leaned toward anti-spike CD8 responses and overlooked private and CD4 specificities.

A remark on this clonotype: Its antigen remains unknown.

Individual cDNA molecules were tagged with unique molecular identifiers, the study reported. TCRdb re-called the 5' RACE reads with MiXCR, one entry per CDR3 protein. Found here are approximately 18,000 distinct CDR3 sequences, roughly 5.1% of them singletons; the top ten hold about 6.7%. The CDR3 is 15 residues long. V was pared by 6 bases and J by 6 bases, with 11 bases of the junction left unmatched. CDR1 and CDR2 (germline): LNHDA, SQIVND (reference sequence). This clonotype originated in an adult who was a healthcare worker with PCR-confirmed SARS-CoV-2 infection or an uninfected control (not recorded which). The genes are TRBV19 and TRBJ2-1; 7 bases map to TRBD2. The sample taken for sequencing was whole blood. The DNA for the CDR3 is TGTGCCAGTAGGCGTCCAGGGACTATCGGCAATGAGCAGTTCTTC. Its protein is CASRRPGTIGNEQFF.